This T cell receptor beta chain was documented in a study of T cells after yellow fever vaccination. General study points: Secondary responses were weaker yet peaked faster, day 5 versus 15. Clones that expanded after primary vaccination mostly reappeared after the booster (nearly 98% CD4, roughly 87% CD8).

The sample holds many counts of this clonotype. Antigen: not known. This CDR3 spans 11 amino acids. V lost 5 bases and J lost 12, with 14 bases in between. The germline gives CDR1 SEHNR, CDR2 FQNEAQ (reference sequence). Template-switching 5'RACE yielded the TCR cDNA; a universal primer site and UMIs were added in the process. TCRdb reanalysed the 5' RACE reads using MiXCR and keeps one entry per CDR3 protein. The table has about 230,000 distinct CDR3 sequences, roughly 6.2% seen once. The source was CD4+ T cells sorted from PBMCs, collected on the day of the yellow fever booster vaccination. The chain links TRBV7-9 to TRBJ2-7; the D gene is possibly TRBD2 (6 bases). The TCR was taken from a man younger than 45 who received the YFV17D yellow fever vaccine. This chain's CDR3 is CASSRSGVRYF. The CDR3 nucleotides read TGTGCCAGCAGCCGATCGGGGGTACGGTACTTC.